These T cell receptor beta chains were read from a single sample in a study of shared T cell receptors in the human thymus. The table came from immunoSEQ multiplex PCR; TCRdb's copy has only in-frame clones and leaves some out. The sample shows 600,000 to 900,000 clones, around 85% of them seen only once. The same sample was also studied in work on human thymus T cells.

The material sequenced was thymocytes. Receptors were obtained from a girl under three years old with a congenital heart defect. Each CDR3 is given with its conserved first and last residue. The order of the fields is clone size, V gene, J gene, D gene, CDR3 protein, CDR3 DNA. The D gene is left open where the match is weak. Rows may omit the clone size; those that give it use once, few, many or a size class.

NA	TRBV2	TRBJ2-7	NA	CASSETTWYEQYF	TGTGCCAGCAGCGAGACTACCTGGTACGAGCAGTACTTC
NA	TRBV19	TRBJ2-4	NA	CASRGVQTLAKNIQYF	TGTGCCAGTAGAGGGGTGCAGACGCTAGCCAAAAACATTCAGTACTTC
NA	TRBV9	TRBJ1-5	TRBD1	CASSARTGMTSGAQPQHF	TGTGCCAGCAGCGCCCGGACAGGAATGACTTCTGGGGCTCAGCCCCAGCATTTT
NA	TRBV2	TRBJ1-2	NA	CASSPGYTF	TGTGCCAGCAGCCCGGGCTACACCTTC
NA	TRBV5-1	TRBJ2-3	TRBD2	CASSCRGGDTQYF	TGCGCCAGCAGCTGTCGGGGGGGTGATACGCAGTATTTT
NA	TRBV7-9	TRBJ2-2	NA	CASSSEQGETDTGELFF	TGTGCCAGCAGTTCGGAACAAGGGGAAACGGACACCGGGGAGCTGTTTTTT
NA	TRBV5-1	TRBJ2-4	TRBD1	CASRTGTGDIQYF	TGCGCCAGCAGAACCGGGACAGGGGACATTCAGTACTTC
NA	TRBV15	TRBJ2-5	NA	CATSREREVEVQETQYF	TGTGCCACCAGCAGAGAGAGGGAAGTTGAAGTACAAGAGACCCAGTACTTC
NA	TRBV6-5	TRBJ1-1	NA	CASSYGRAGGEAFF	TGTGCCAGCAGTTACGGCAGGGCGGGGGGTGAAGCTTTCTTT
once	TRBV19	TRBJ1-5	NA	CASSGRNQPQHF	TGTGCCAGTAGTGGGCGAAATCAGCCCCAGCATTTT
NA	TRBV18	TRBJ2-1	TRBD2	CASSPPWETSGEWQFF	TGTGCCAGCTCACCACCGTGGGAGACTAGCGGGGAATGGCAGTTCTTC
NA	TRBV28	TRBJ2-5	TRBD2	CASNFFPSGEETQYF	TGTGCCAGCAACTTTTTCCCGAGCGGGGAAGAGACCCAGTACTTC
NA	TRBV11-2	TRBJ2-7	TRBD1	CASSLATPGQGADEQYF	TGTGCCAGCAGCTTGGCTACGCCGGGACAGGGGGCGGACGAGCAGTACTTC
NA	TRBV9	TRBJ2-5	NA	CASSVSQRQQETQYF	TGTGCCAGCAGCGTATCTCAGAGGCAACAAGAGACCCAGTACTTC
once	TRBV10-2	TRBJ2-7	NA	CASSVGGAYEQYF	TGCGCCAGCAGTGTTGGGGGCGCCTACGAGCAGTACTTC
few	TRBV28	TRBJ1-5	NA	CASSWGHREPYSNQPQHF	TGTGCCAGCAGTTGGGGACACCGGGAACCATATAGCAATCAGCCCCAGCATTTT
NA	TRBV6-1	TRBJ2-2	TRBD1	CATRTGGPNTGELFF	TGTGCCACCAGGACAGGGGGCCCGAACACCGGGGAGCTGTTTTTT
NA	TRBV5-4	TRBJ2-5	TRBD2	CASSSQVWRGGPGTQYF	TGTGCCAGCAGCTCCCAGGTGTGGCGGGGGGGCCCAGGGACCCAGTACTTC
few	TRBV15	TRBJ1-1	NA	CATSSLWELGPEAFF	TGTGCCACCAGCAGTCTTTGGGAGTTAGGGCCTGAAGCTTTCTTT
few	TRBV7-9	TRBJ2-3	NA	CASSCGRFCTDTQYF	TGTGCCAGCAGCTGCGGCCGATTCTGCACAGATACGCAGTATTTT
NA	TRBV5-6	TRBJ2-5	TRBD2	CASSPGGPSWVSQETQYF	TGTGCCAGCAGCCCGGGAGGGCCTAGCTGGGTGAGTCAAGAGACCCAGTACTTC
NA	TRBV28	TRBJ1-6	NA	CASSLLFAREGPSPLHF	TGTGCCAGCAGTTTATTGTTTGCCAGGGAGGGGCCGTCACCCCTCCACTTT
NA	TRBV29-1	TRBJ1-1	NA	CSARTAEAFF	TGCAGCGCCCGGACAGCTGAAGCTTTCTTT
NA	TRBV7-9	TRBJ1-3	NA	CASDGGAAGNTIYF	TGTGCCTCCGACGGCGGGGCTGCTGGAAACACCATATATTTT
NA	TRBV4-1	TRBJ2-1	TRBD1	CASSQINGQGLEFF	TGCGCCAGCAGCCAAATCAACGGACAGGGTTTGGAGTTCTTC
NA	TRBV12-2	TRBJ1-3	NA	CASRLAGWGDSSGNTIYF	TGTGCAAGTCGCTTAGCGGGCTGGGGAGACTCCTCTGGAAACACCATATATTTT
NA	TRBV6-1	TRBJ2-7	NA	CASSELPTRPTNPYEQYF	TGTGCCAGCAGTGAACTCCCCACAAGGCCGACTAACCCTTACGAGCAGTACTTC
NA	TRBV7-3	TRBJ1-1	NA	CASRARAGTEAFF	TGTGCCAGCAGGGCTCGTGCGGGCACTGAAGCTTTCTTT
NA	TRBV7-2	TRBJ2-3	NA	CASSQPTSTSTDTQYF	TGTGCCAGCAGCCAACCCACTAGCACTAGCACAGATACGCAGTATTTT
NA	TRBV5-6	TRBJ2-3	NA	CASSIHSSDTQYF	TGTGCCAGCAGCATACATTCTTCAGATACGCAGTATTTT
NA	TRBV6-5	TRBJ1-1	NA	CASSSRAKNTEAFF	TGTGCCAGCAGTAGCAGGGCAAAGAACACTGAAGCTTTCTTT
NA	TRBV15	TRBJ2-1	NA	CATSGRGSRPKNEQFF	TGTGCCACCAGCGGACGAGGGTCGCGACCAAAGAATGAGCAGTTCTTC
NA	TRBV7-2	TRBJ1-3	TRBD1	CASSGPRQGTGGNTIYF	TGTGCCAGCAGCGGTCCACGACAGGGGACGGGGGGAAACACCATATATTTT
NA	TRBV19	TRBJ2-7	NA	CASSAGGPGYYEQYF	TGTGCCAGTAGTGCCGGGGGGCCAGGCTACTACGAGCAGTACTTC
NA	TRBV5-4	TRBJ2-2	TRBD2	CASSSRKGLAQTGELFF	TGTGCCAGCAGCTCCAGAAAGGGACTAGCACAGACCGGGGAGCTGTTTTTT
NA	TRBV4-1	TRBJ1-6	NA	CASSQAGRADNSPLHF	TGCGCCAGCAGCCAAGCGGGGAGGGCCGATAATTCACCCCTCCACTTT
NA	TRBV6-6	TRBJ2-1	NA	CASRTTDSKSDNEQFF	TGTGCCAGCAGAACCACCGACAGTAAATCAGATAATGAGCAGTTCTTC
NA	TRBV10-3	TRBJ2-7	TRBD1	CAISGTGIEQYF	TGTGCCATCAGCGGGACAGGGATCGAGCAGTACTTC
once	TRBV5-6	TRBJ1-2	NA	CASSGGRDPGGYTF	TGTGCCAGCAGCGGGGGCCGGGACCCGGGGGGCTACACCTTC
few	TRBV19	TRBJ1-1	TRBD1	CASSPRGTDRGTEAFF	TGTGCCAGTAGTCCAAGGGGGACGGACAGGGGGACTGAAGCTTTCTTT
NA	TRBV5-8	TRBJ1-2	NA	CASSYKGDLLGYTF	TGTGCCAGCAGTTACAAAGGGGATCTGCTTGGCTACACCTTC
NA	TRBV5-1	TRBJ2-3	TRBD2	CASSLPDYLESSGGPDTDTQYF	TGCGCCAGCAGCCTCCCGGATTACCTGGAGTCTAGCGGGGGGCCCGACACAGATACGCAGTATTTT
NA	TRBV7-6	TRBJ1-1	NA	CASSLDYRRGAGIITEAFF	TGTGCCAGCAGCTTAGATTATCGCCGGGGGGCCGGTATTATTACTGAAGCTTTCTTT
NA	TRBV5-6	TRBJ2-7	TRBD1	CASSAGPGTAYEQYF	TGTGCCAGCAGCGCGGGCCCGGGGACAGCCTACGAGCAGTACTTC
NA	TRBV9	TRBJ1-1	NA	CASSARQIMNTEAFF	TGTGCCAGCAGCGCCAGACAGATAATGAACACTGAAGCTTTCTTT
NA	TRBV5-1	TRBJ2-7	NA	CASSQRPPTYEQYF	TGCGCCAGCAGCCAGAGGCCCCCTACCTACGAGCAGTACTTC
NA	TRBV7-9	TRBJ1-2	NA	CASSPGTLGEGSSYTF	TGTGCCAGCAGCCCGGGTACTTTAGGGGAGGGATCTAGCTACACCTTC
NA	TRBV5-1	TRBJ1-1	TRBD1	CASSLGWRGLLRTEAFF	TGCGCCAGCAGCTTGGGTTGGAGGGGGCTTTTGCGGACTGAAGCTTTCTTT
NA	TRBV9	TRBJ2-1	TRBD2	CASSLETSGGAGEQFF	TGTGCCAGCAGCTTGGAGACTAGCGGGGGGGCCGGTGAGCAGTTCTTC
NA	TRBV14	TRBJ2-7	NA	CASSPTVGQRSSYEQYF	TGTGCCAGCAGCCCGACTGTCGGGCAGCGGAGCTCCTACGAGCAGTACTTC
NA	TRBV25-1	TRBJ1-1	NA	CASSEGGGIYTEAFF	TGTGCCAGCAGTGAGGGCGGGGGAATTTACACTGAAGCTTTCTTT